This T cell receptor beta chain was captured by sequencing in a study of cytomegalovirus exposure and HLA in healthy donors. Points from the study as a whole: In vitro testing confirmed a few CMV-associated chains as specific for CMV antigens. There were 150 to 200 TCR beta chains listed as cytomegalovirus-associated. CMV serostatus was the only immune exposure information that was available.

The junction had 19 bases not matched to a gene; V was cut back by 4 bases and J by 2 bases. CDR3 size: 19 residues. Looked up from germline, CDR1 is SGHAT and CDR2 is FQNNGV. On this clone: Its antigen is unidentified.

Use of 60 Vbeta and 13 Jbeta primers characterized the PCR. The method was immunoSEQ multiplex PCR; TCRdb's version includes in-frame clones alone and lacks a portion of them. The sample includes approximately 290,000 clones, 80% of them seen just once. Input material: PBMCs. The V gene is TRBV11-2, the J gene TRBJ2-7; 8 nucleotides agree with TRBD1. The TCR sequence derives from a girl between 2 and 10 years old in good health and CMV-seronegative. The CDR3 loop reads CASSSPADRVNSHTYEQYF. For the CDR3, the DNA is TGTGCCAGCAGCTCCCCGGCGGACAGGGTAAATTCCCACACCTACGAGCAGTACTTC.